This T cell receptor beta chain was recorded in a study of cytomegalovirus exposure and HLA in healthy donors. Findings of the study overall: Several top significant clusters appeared, in a later analysis, to be linked to common viral pathogens. Analyzed later, association rates of TCRs varied across HLA loci, with DRB1 most and HLA-C fewest. In most subjects, TCR beta sequences reportedly gave accurate predictions of HLA-A and HLA-B alleles.

PCR primers comprised 60 Vbeta and 13 Jbeta primers. Profiling relied on immunoSEQ multiplex PCR, and the TCRdb table lists in-frame clones only, not all of them. Of about 120,000 clones detected, 70% to 85% appear once; the ten largest clones hold approximately 10%. While unrecorded immune exposures were likely, the donors were nominally healthy when sampled. As to this clone: Its target is not known.

CDR1 SGHNT and CDR2 YYREEE come from the germline V gene (reference sequence). The V segment lost 3 bases and the J segment 5 bases; nucleotides outside the gene matches: 3. The CDR3 has 14 amino acids. The rearrangement joins TRBV5-4 to TRBJ2-2; 8 positions match TRBD1. Sequenced material: PBMCs. This TCR derives from a woman in her forties or fifties in good health and CMV-seropositive. The CDR3 is CASSWDRTTGELFF. DNA for the CDR3: TGTGCCAGCAGCTGGGACAGGACAACCGGGGAGCTGTTTTTT.